This T cell receptor beta chain stems from a study of blood T cell repertoires in COVID-19. About the research overall: The United States, Italy and Spain supplied acute and convalescent COVID-19 samples. Nucleic acid was either cDNA or gDNA, and it came from T cells, B-cell-depleted T cells, or PBMCs.

In the source study's methods: Amplification of reference gene primers provided the estimated nucleated cell counts. TCRdb's copy holds only in-frame clones and misses some; the assay was immunoSEQ multiplex PCR. The DNA gave D and trimming, while V, J and clone size come from that table. Counted here are about 280,000 clones, almost 85% occurring once; the ten biggest clones make up approximately 5.1%. The sequence came from a man aged 50 to 60 with active or convalescent COVID-19. The sequencing input was peripheral blood.

CDR3 in DNA: TGTGCCAGCAGTAGGGGACTGAGCTCTGGAAACACCATATATTTT. Protein sequence: CASSRGLSSGNTIYF. J is TRBJ1-3 and V is TRBV6-5; D perhaps matches TRBD1 (5 bases). The ends were cut back, 5 bases at V and 0 bases at J, with 11 bases in the middle. Per the germline V gene, CDR1 is MNHEY and CDR2 is SVGAGI. There are 15 residues in the CDR3.